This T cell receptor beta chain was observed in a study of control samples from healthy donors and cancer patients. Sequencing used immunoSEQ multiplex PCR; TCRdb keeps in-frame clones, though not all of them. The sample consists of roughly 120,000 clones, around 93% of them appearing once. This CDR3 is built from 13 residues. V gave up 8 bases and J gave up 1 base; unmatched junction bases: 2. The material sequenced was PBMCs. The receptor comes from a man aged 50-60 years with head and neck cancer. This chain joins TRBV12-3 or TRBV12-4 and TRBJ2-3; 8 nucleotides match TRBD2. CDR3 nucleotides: TGTGCCAGCTTTAGCGGGGGCACAGATACGCAGTATTTT. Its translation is CASFSGGTDTQYF.